This T cell receptor beta chain was sequenced in a study of STAT5B mutations in CD4+ large granular lymphocyte leukemia. V lost 3 bases, J lost 9 bases, and 12 bases stayed unmatched. This CDR3 is 15 amino acids long. Looked up from germline, CDR1 is SGHRS and CDR2 is YFSETQ. Assay: immunoSEQ multiplex PCR; the TCRdb copy retains only in-frame clones and omits some. The sample includes roughly 32,000 clones, roughly 89% of them seen just once. The TCR originated in a human donor in good health. The chain combines TRBV5-1 with TRBJ2-1; TRBD2 matches at 7 bases. The specimen was CD4+ T cells from blood buffy coats. Here the CDR3 DNA reads TGCGCCAGCAGCTCAATTGGGCGAAGCGGGACTGAGCAGTTCTTC. Its translation is CASSSIGRSGTEQFF.